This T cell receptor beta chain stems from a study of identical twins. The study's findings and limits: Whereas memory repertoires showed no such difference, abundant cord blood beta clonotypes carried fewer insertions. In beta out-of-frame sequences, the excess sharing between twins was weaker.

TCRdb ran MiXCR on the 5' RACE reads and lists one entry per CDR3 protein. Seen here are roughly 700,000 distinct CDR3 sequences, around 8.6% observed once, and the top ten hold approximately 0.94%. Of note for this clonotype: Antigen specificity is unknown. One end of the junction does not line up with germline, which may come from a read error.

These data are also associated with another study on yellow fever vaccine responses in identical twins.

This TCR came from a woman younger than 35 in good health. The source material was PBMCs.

This CDR3 reads CASSLVQGGSYEQYF. For the CDR3, the DNA is TGTGCCAGCAGCTTAGTACAGGGGGGTTCCTACGAGCAGTACTTC. This chain links TRBV5-1 with TRBJ2-7, with TRBD1 matching over 8 bases. This CDR3 is built from 15 residues. CDR1 and CDR2 from the germline V gene are SGHRS and YFSETQ.